The 8 T cell receptor beta chains presented below share a single source sample, sequenced in a study of identical twins. TCRdb re-called the 5' RACE reads through MiXCR, storing one row per CDR3 protein. This table holds 200,000 to 250,000 distinct CDR3 sequences, over 9.5% found once. Input material: memory T cells sorted from blood. The receptors were gathered from a middle-aged man in good health.

This clonotype was picked up many times. The V gene is TRBV6-5, the J gene TRBJ2-1; 8 nucleotides line up with TRBD1. V lost 2 bases to trimming and J lost 6 bases; unmatched junction nucleotides: 6. The CDR3 loop spans 15 amino acids. The germline gives CDR1 MNHEY, CDR2 SVGAGI. CDR3 region: CASSYIRGRPNEQFF. In nucleotides, the CDR3 is TGTGCCAGCAGTTACATCAGGGGGCGTCCCAATGAGCAGTTCTTC.

CDR3 sequence (DNA): TGTGCCAGCAGAGACAGAAGGGGCACCGGGGAGCTGTTTTTT. The encoded protein is CASRDRRGTGELFF. V gene TRBV12-3 or TRBV12-4 combines with J gene TRBJ2-2, with a weak D call TRBD1 (5 bases). The germline V and J ends were trimmed by 6 bases and 4 bases, with 12 bases remaining between them. The CDR3 runs to 14 residues.

The table lists this clonotype with a few counts. The V call is TRBV30, the J call TRBJ1-1, with D unresolved. Germline-derived CDR1 and CDR2 are GTSNPN and SVGIG (reference sequence). The CDR3 totals 14 residues. The V end was cut by 3 bases, the J end by 0 bases, with 11 bases between. In DNA, the CDR3 is TGTGCCTGGAGCCCTATGAGAATGAACACTGAAGCTTTCTTT. Translated, it gives CAWSPMRMNTEAFF.

This clonotype showed up many times. This sequence joins TRBV29-1 and TRBJ2-7; 7 nucleotides line up with TRBD1. From germline, CDR1 is SQVTM and CDR2 ANQGSEA. With 3 bases clipped from V and 5 bases from J, the junction kept 13 bases outside the gene matches. The CDR3 runs 15 residues. CDR3 residues: CSVDGMTGKGDEQYF. The CDR3 DNA sequence: TGCAGCGTTGATGGGATGACAGGGAAAGGCGACGAGCAGTACTTC.

This clonotype occurred many times. The rearrangement links TRBV6-2 or TRBV6-3 to TRBJ1-2, with D maybe TRBD1 (6 bases). The CDR3 has 16 amino acids. Germline CDR1 MNHEY, CDR2 SVGEGT. V lost 2 bases to trimming and J lost 2 bases, with 15 bases between them. CDR3 protein: CASSYQTGQTNYGYTF. CDR3 in DNA: TGTGCCAGCAGTTACCAGACAGGACAAACCAACTATGGCTACACCTTC.

There are a few counts of this clonotype. The rearrangement uses TRBV7-8 and TRBJ1-2; 9 nucleotides align to TRBD1. This CDR3 has 15 residues. The J segment lost 4 bases and the V segment lost 5 bases, leaving 8 bases of the junction unmatched. Per germline, CDR1 SGHVS and CDR2 FQNEAQ. DNA for the CDR3: TGTGCCAGCAGCCGAACCGGGACAGGGACCTATGGCTACACCTTC. It codes for CASSRTGTGTYGYTF.

This chain connects TRBV12-3 or TRBV12-4 to TRBJ2-5, with D possibly being TRBD2 (6 bases). V shed 2 bases and J shed 4 bases, with 8 bases lying between them. The CDR3 length is 13 residues. The CDR3 region is CASSLSGVETQYF. The CDR3 DNA reads TGTGCCAGCAGTTTATCGGGGGTAGAGACCCAGTACTTC.

This clonotype is medium-sized. The chain links TRBV27 to TRBJ2-7; 11 bases are shared with TRBD2. Trimming removed 6 bases from V and 5 bases from J; junction bases left unmatched: 6. CDR3 length equals 14 residues. Germline lookup yields CDR1 MNHEY and CDR2 SMNVEV (reference sequence). CDR3 nucleotides: TGTGCCAGCAGCCGACTAGCGGGAACCAACGAGCAGTACTTC. Residues: CASSRLAGTNEQYF.